The subject of this entry is one TCR beta chain. The data originate from a study of blood T cell repertoires in COVID-19. Study as a whole: PBMCs, B-cell-depleted T cells, or T cells were the source of the cDNA or gDNA that made up the material.

Participant age was about 18 to 89 years, and participants resided in fewer than 25 US areas. The CDR3 has 15 residues. V lost 6 bases, J lost 5 bases, and 12 bases stayed unmatched. Germline CDR1 reads KGHSH; CDR2 reads LQKENI. In the original workflow: Reference gene primer amplification yielded estimated nucleated cell counts. Assay used: immunoSEQ multiplex PCR; TCRdb lists only in-frame clones, some missing. V and J calls and clone size come straight from that table; D and trimming were deduced from the DNA. The sample has fewer than 300,000 clones, 65% to 90% seen once; the top ten hold less than 20%.

The sample was PBMCs or T cells enriched from blood (not recorded which). V and J are TRBV18 and TRBJ1-1; 7 nucleotides align to TRBD1. The clonotype originates from a man between 18 and 35 years old who had recovered from COVID-19. CDR3 amino acids: CASSQLGGGRTEAFF. The CDR3 DNA sequence: TGTGCCAGCTCCCAACTAGGGGGCGGGAGGACTGAAGCTTTCTTT.